This record concerns one T cell receptor beta chain sequence. This clone was seen a single time. Its cognate antigen has yet to be identified. The input lacks base qualities; no much larger clone sits a single base away. This entry belongs to a study of blood T cell repertoires in COVID-19 (dated by TCRdb to about 2020). Broadly, across the study: Samples from collaborators originated in the United States, Italy and Spain and spanned both the acute and convalescent phases of COVID-19. The material from the prospective study consisted of cDNA or gDNA derived from T cells, B-cell-depleted T cells, or PBMCs. Deeply sampled blood TCRbeta repertoires from subjects exposed to, actively infected with, or recovered from COVID-19 were included in the dataset. A freely available public database, intended as a resource for researchers studying the immune response to SARS-CoV-2, is where the repertoires were released. Samples were obtained from the ongoing ImmuneRACE study (first 160 participants) and from 1,000 to 1,500 subjects provided by 6 global collaborators. The sample metadata nearly always contained a de-identified subject ID, COVID-19 status, age in years and sex. Where available, HLA class I and class II types were obtained from metadata supplied by the sample provider rather than from assay-based typing.

Paper-wide results and their limitations: How much clinical and demographic metadata was included differed by source and by participant, and the metadata was provided uncurated.

The collaborating institutions used their own protocols to collect whole blood in K2EDTA tubes. For TCRbeta analysis, collaborators shipped samples in one of three forms: frozen whole blood, isolated PBMCs, or DNA extracted from either of those sample types. TCRbeta CDR3 regions were amplified from genomic DNA by means of the immunoSEQ Assay, a bias-controlled multiplex PCR. From the authors' description of their analysis: Within the assay, amplification of reference gene primers was used to estimate how many nucleated cells each sample contained. To quantify the absolute abundance of each unique TCRbeta CDR3 rearrangement, sequence reads were collapsed and filtered. Productive Simpson clonality was computed per sample as the square root of Simpson's diversity index over productive rearrangements. TCRdb re-hosts the immuneACCESS table, in-frame sequences only. Its copies lack some clones; in the studies checked, an unresolved V gene accounts for under half of them, and the cause for the rest is not known. V and J calls and clone size come straight from that table; D and trimming were deduced from the DNA. The sample table shows over 250,000 clones, and approximately 85% are seen once. The top ten constitute approximately 10% of the sample.

The cysteine opens and the phenylalanine closes a CDR3 of 16 amino acids. Only the CDR3 portion is preserved as DNA: 48 bases, with reading frame beginning at the first base. Reading the germline V gene gives CDR1 MGHRA and CDR2 YSYEKL. V trim: 3 bases; J trim: 4 bases; unmatched bases: 4. This chain is built from TRBV4-1 and TRBJ2-2; 11 of the junction bases match TRBD2. The sample consisted of peripheral blood. This clonotype was sampled from a woman aged 70-85 years with acute or convalescent COVID-19. The CDR3 region has the sequence CASSQLAGGTTGELFF. The DNA is as follows: TGCGCCAGCAGCCAGTTAGCGGGGGGGACCACCGGGGAGCTGTTTTTT.